Shown below are 28 T cell receptor beta chains from a single sample sequenced in a study of blood T cell repertoires in COVID-19. The data were produced by immunoSEQ multiplex PCR, yet TCRdb's version contains in-frame clones alone and is incomplete. The table records 100,000 to 120,000 clones, approximately 83% of them present only once. Sequences were obtained from peripheral blood. The receptors were sampled from a man aged 50 to 59 with acute or convalescent COVID-19.

This sequence joins TRBV5-4 and TRBJ1-2; TRBD1 is a possible D gene (6 bases). Germline loops: CDR1 SGHNT, CDR2 YYREEE (reference sequence). This CDR3 spans 13 amino acids. V lost 4 bases, J lost 2 bases, and 9 bases lay in between. Here the CDR3 reads CASSGDTNYGYTF. In nucleotides, the CDR3 is TGTGCCAGCAGCGGGGACACCAACTATGGCTACACCTTC.

The chain combines TRBV19 with TRBJ2-5; TRBD2 aligns across 8 bases. Germline CDR1 is LNHDA and CDR2 is SQIVND (reference sequence). CDR3 length: 16 amino acids. J was trimmed by 5 bases and V by 1 base; bases with no gene match: 9. The CDR3 nucleotides are TGTGCCAGTAGTATAGGTCCGGTAGCGGGACGGGAGACCCAGTACTTC. Encoded protein: CASSIGPVAGRETQYF.

The chain joins TRBV6-4 to TRBJ2-6; a possible D gene is TRBD2 (5 bases). Germline CDR1 MRHNA, CDR2 SNTAGT. This CDR3 region has 15 residues. Trimming left V 3 bases short and J 2 bases short, with 8 bases between. CDR3 nucleotides: TGTGCCAGCAGTGATATCGGGGCTGGGGCCAACGTCCTGACTTTC. Its protein product is CASSDIGAGANVLTF.

This chain connects TRBV4-1 to TRBJ1-2, with TRBD1 matching over 7 bases. The trim removed 0 bases at V and 7 bases at J, leaving 8 bases unmatched. The CDR3 is 15 amino acids. CDR1 MGHRA and CDR2 YSYEKL come from the germline V gene. CDR3 protein: CASSQDSSGGIGYTF. CDR3 DNA sequence: TGCGCCAGCAGCCAAGATTCGTCAGGGGGGATTGGCTACACCTTC.

V and J are TRBV6-1 and TRBJ1-2; D is possibly TRBD1 (5 bases). The CDR3 consists of 15 residues. Trimming took 1 base from V and 3 from J, leaving 12 bases between them. Germline lookup yields CDR1 MNHNS and CDR2 SASEGT. The DNA for the CDR3 is TGTGCCAGCAGTGAAGGTCGGGGGGTTCACTATGGCTACACCTTC. This encodes CASSEGRGVHYGYTF.

CDR3 amino acids: CASSTGQGRGTSGYEQYF. CDR3 nucleotide sequence: TGTGCCAGCAGCACGGGACAGGGTCGCGGGACTAGCGGATACGAGCAGTACTTC. The chain is built from TRBV5-4 and TRBJ2-7; 11 positions agree with TRBD2. Germline V CDR1 and CDR2: SGHNT, YYREEE (reference sequence). CDR3 size: 18 residues. J was trimmed by 4 bases and V by 4 bases; bases with no gene match: 16.

The J gene is TRBJ1-2, the V gene TRBV6-2 or TRBV6-3; D gene ambiguous. Trimming left V 4 bases short and J 0 bases short, with 6 bases between. Per the germline V gene, CDR1 is MNHEY and CDR2 is SVGEGT. The CDR3 sequence is 13 residues long. The DNA of the CDR3 is TGTGCCAGCAGTTCTAGTTCTAACTATGGCTACACCTTC. Translating it yields CASSSSSNYGYTF.

The rearrangement joins TRBV7-9 to TRBJ1-4; 8 nucleotides agree with TRBD1. V lost 1 base to trimming and J lost 8 bases; unmatched junction nucleotides: 3. The CDR3 sequence is 14 residues long. In germline, CDR1 is SEHNR, CDR2 FQNEAQ (reference sequence). The CDR3 loop is CASSLGQGAEKLFF. The CDR3, as DNA: TGTGCCAGCAGCTTAGGTCAGGGGGCGGAAAAACTGTTTTTT.

This clone was seen once. The J gene is TRBJ2-3, the V gene TRBV10-3, with D unclear. The length of the CDR3 is 14 residues. Trimming left V 0 bases short and J 3 bases short, with 7 bases between. Germline CDR1 ENHRY, CDR2 SYGVKD. CDR3 sequence: CAISESTETDTQYF. CDR3 bases: TGTGCCATCAGTGAGTCGACGGAGACAGATACGCAGTATTTT.

This chain connects TRBV19 to TRBJ1-1; 7 bases match TRBD1. Germline CDR1 reads LNHDA; CDR2 reads SQIVND (reference sequence). The CDR3 runs 15 residues. The V and J ends lost 7 bases and 1 base, in that order; junction bases with no gene match: 9. CDR3 sequence (DNA): TGTGCCAGTACCAACCCCAGGGGGGCGAACACTGAAGCTTTCTTT. It encodes CASTNPRGANTEAFF.

The chain is built from TRBV4-1 and TRBJ2-1; D perhaps matches TRBD1 (7 bases). CDR1 and CDR2 (germline): MGHRA, YSYEKL. V was shortened by 4 bases and J by 8 bases, with 27 bases between the two germline ends. This CDR3 contains 18 residues. CDR3 nucleotides: TGCGCCAGCAGCCCGCGGGACAGTATTACGCCGACCGGCGATGAGCAGTTCTTC. As protein: CASSPRDSITPTGDEQFF.

V usage is TRBV9 and J usage is TRBJ1-2; weak D call: TRBD1 (6 bases). Trimming stripped 1 base from V and 4 bases from J, with 11 bases between. CDR3 length: 14 residues. Germline assignment: CDR1 SGDLS and CDR2 YYNGEE. CDR3 in amino acids: CASSVMTGTYGYTF. The CDR3 region has the DNA TGTGCCAGCAGCGTAATGACAGGAACCTATGGCTACACCTTC. The complete variable domain, with remaining parts taken from reference TRBV9 and TRBJ1-2, reads DSGVTQTPKHLITATGQRVTLRCSPRSGDLSVYWYQQSLDQGLQFLIQYYNGEERAKGNILERFSAQQFPDLHSELNLSSLELGDSALYFCASSVMTGTYGYTFGSGTRLTVV.

J is TRBJ1-2 and V is TRBV27; D not certain. The germline V and J ends were trimmed by 0 bases and 3 bases, with 8 bases remaining between them. CDR3 length: 14 residues. Germline loops: CDR1 MNHEY, CDR2 SMNVEV (reference sequence). CDR3 loop: CASSLSPSYYGYTF. CDR3 coding DNA: TGTGCCAGCAGTTTATCCCCGTCGTACTATGGCTACACCTTC.

This clone was seen a handful of times. The chain employs TRBV6-5 and TRBJ1-5; 9 nucleotides line up with TRBD1. The CDR3 contains 14 residues. V shed 3 bases, J shed 7 bases, and the junction held 4 bases outside the gene matches. Germline V gene sequence: CDR1 MNHEY, CDR2 SVGAGI. The CDR3 is CASSYRQGGQPQHF. CDR3 in DNA: TGTGCCAGCAGTTATCGACAGGGGGGACAGCCCCAGCATTTT.

Details on this clone: Other DNA sequences within the sample encode an identical CDR3. The chain carries TRBV14 and TRBJ2-7; 7 bases agree with TRBD1. CDR3 length: 14 amino acids. CDR1 and CDR2 (germline): SGHDN, FVKESK. The V gene end was trimmed by 1 base and the J gene end by 2 bases; junction bases not matched to a gene: 2. CDR3 residues: CASSQGQGAYEQYF. The CDR3 DNA is TGTGCCAGCAGCCAAGGCCAGGGGGCCTACGAGCAGTACTTC.

This chain uses TRBV19 with TRBJ1-1; 11 bases fit TRBD1. Per the germline V gene, CDR1 is LNHDA and CDR2 is SQIVND (reference sequence). This CDR3 comprises 15 residues. J lost 5 bases, V lost 5 bases, and 7 bases had no gene match. CDR3: CASSPIGQGATEAFF. Written as DNA, the CDR3 is TGTGCCAGTAGTCCTATCGGACAGGGGGCAACTGAAGCTTTCTTT. The complete variable domain, with remaining parts taken from reference TRBV19 and TRBJ1-1, reads DGGITQSPKYLFRKEGQNVTLSCEQNLNHDAMYWYRQDPGQGLRLIYYSQIVNDFQKGDIAEGYSVSREKKESFPLTVTSAQKNPTAFYLCASSPIGQGATEAFFGQGTRLTVV.

This clone was picked up one time. The chain combines TRBV2 with TRBJ1-2, with 11 bases matching TRBD1. The CDR3 covers 15 residues. The J segment lost 6 bases and the V segment lost 7 bases, leaving 10 bases of the junction unmatched. Germline-derived CDR1 and CDR2 are SNHLY and FYNNEI. CDR3 sequence reads: CASMRTGGVLNGYTF. The DNA for the CDR3 is TGTGCCAGCATGAGGACAGGGGGCGTCTTGAATGGCTACACCTTC.

The chain is built from TRBV14 and TRBJ2-2; TRBD1 matches at 7 bases. Germline V gene sequence: CDR1 SGHDN, CDR2 FVKESK. The J segment lost 6 bases and the V segment lost 1 base, leaving 8 bases of the junction unmatched. The CDR3 consists of 16 residues. The CDR3 spells CASSQGLGQVSGELFF. The CDR3 nucleotides read TGTGCCAGCAGCCAAGGACTCGGACAGGTCTCCGGGGAGCTGTTTTTT.

The rearrangement links TRBV6-5 to TRBJ2-7, with 11 positions matching TRBD2. The CDR3 runs to 15 residues. The germline gives CDR1 MNHEY, CDR2 SVGAGI. V was clipped by 2 bases and J by 6 bases; unmatched bases: 6. The CDR3: CASSYATSGSSEQYF. The CDR3 nucleotides read TGTGCCAGCAGTTACGCAACTAGCGGGAGTAGCGAGCAGTACTTC.

V gene TRBV30 combines with J gene TRBJ2-3; the D gene is possibly TRBD2 (6 bases). Trimming removed 4 bases from V and 1 base from J, with 12 bases in between. CDR3 length: 14 amino acids. Per germline, CDR1 GTSNPN and CDR2 SVGIG (reference sequence). CDR3 nucleotide sequence: TGTGCCTGGAAACGCGGGGCGGGCACAGATACGCAGTATTTT. It specifies CAWKRGAGTDTQYF.

This chain joins TRBV10-3 and TRBJ2-2; 16 nucleotides align to TRBD2. Germline assignment: CDR1 ENHRY and CDR2 SYGVKD. The junction had 4 bases not matched to a gene; V was cut back by 6 bases and J by 6 bases. The CDR3 runs 16 residues. The CDR3 reads CAIRGLAGGSSGELFF. CDR3 nucleotides: TGTGCCATCAGGGGACTAGCGGGGGGGTCCTCCGGGGAGCTGTTTTTT.

The chain carries TRBV29-1 and TRBJ2-3; TRBD2 might be the D (6 bases). Germline CDR1 reads SQVTM; CDR2 reads ANQGSEA. The V gene lost 7 bases and the J gene lost 1 base, with 15 bases spanning the gap. This CDR3 region has 14 residues. CDR3 sequence reads: CSALRRVGTDTQYF. CDR3 nucleotide sequence: TGCAGCGCACTTCGGAGGGTAGGCACAGATACGCAGTATTTT.

This chain links TRBV6-5 with TRBJ2-7; 8 bases fit TRBD2. V shed 2 bases, J shed 2 bases, and the junction held 8 bases outside the gene matches. Germline V gene sequence: CDR1 MNHEY, CDR2 SVGAGI. The CDR3 sequence is 16 residues long. The CDR3 region has the DNA TGTGCCAGCAGTTACCTTGTAGCGGGGCTGCCCTACGAGCAGTACTTC. It codes for CASSYLVAGLPYEQYF.

This clone was seen just once. The gene calls are TRBV11-3 and TRBJ1-2; perhaps TRBD1 as D (6 bases). This CDR3 comprises 14 residues. With 6 bases removed from V and 4 bases from J, the gap between germline ends came to 15 bases. In germline, CDR1 is SGHNT, CDR2 YENEEA. CDR3 residues: CASSTSGHRYGYTF. The DNA for the CDR3 is TGTGCCAGCAGTACATCGGGACACCGCTATGGCTACACCTTC.

The V gene is TRBV5-1, the J gene TRBJ1-2; D ambiguous. The CDR3 is 15 amino acids. The germline CDR1 and CDR2 sequences are SGHRS and YFSETQ. Between the trimmed V and J ends, which lost 0 bases and 10 bases, there was a span of 19 bases. CDR3 region: CASSLAFVDISFYTF. The DNA of the CDR3 is TGCGCCAGCAGCTTGGCCTTCGTTGACATTTCCTTCTACACCTTC.

V is TRBV5-8 and J is TRBJ1-2, with 7 nucleotides matching TRBD1. This CDR3 region has 13 residues. Germline V gives CDR1 SGHTS, CDR2 YDEGEE. Trimming cost V 4 bases and J 2 bases; bases outside gene matches: 2. CDR3 nucleotides: TGTGCCAGCAGCCAGGACAGGAACTATGGCTACACCTTC. This codes for CASSQDRNYGYTF.

The rearrangement links TRBV30 to TRBJ2-1, with D possibly matching TRBD2 (7 bases). Germline V gene sequence: CDR1 GTSNPN, CDR2 SVGIG (reference sequence). V was clipped by 0 bases and J by 8 bases, with 14 bases between them. This CDR3 region has 14 residues. CDR3 in DNA: TGTGCCTGGAGTGTACAGGGCGGGGGTGATGAGCAGTTCTTC. This gives the protein CAWSVQGGGDEQFF.

The gene calls are TRBV6-4 and TRBJ2-7; possible D gene TRBD1, 6 bases. This CDR3 spans 20 amino acids. The V and J ends lost 6 bases and 4 bases respectively, with 34 bases between them. Germline CDR1 is MRHNA and CDR2 is SNTAGT. The DNA of the CDR3 is TGTGCCAGCAGGTCTCAGCGACAGGTCCCGAGATTGTTAAAAAGTTACGAGCAGTACTTC. It encodes CASRSQRQVPRLLKSYEQYF.